This T cell receptor (beta chain) is drawn from a study of early T cells in non-severe SARS-CoV-2 infection. Study-wide background: Chains were unpaired, as sequencing was done on bulk RNA from unsorted whole blood. Study conclusions and caveats: VDJdb-based annotation leaned toward anti-spike CD8 responses and missed private and CD4 specificities.

The TCR library protocol attached unique molecular identifiers to the individual cDNA molecules. MiXCR, applied by TCRdb to the 5' RACE reads, yields one record per CDR3 protein. The data hold about 71,000 distinct CDR3 sequences, with 14% observed a single time. Germline CDR1 and CDR2: DFQATT and SNEGSKA (reference sequence). V gave up 1 base and J gave up 0 bases, with 6 bases separating them. The CDR3 is made up of 13 amino acids. As to this clonotype: Its matching antigen is unknown.

The chain joins TRBV20-1 to TRBJ1-1; no firm D call. The sequence was obtained from an adult who was a healthcare worker with PCR-confirmed SARS-CoV-2 infection or an uninfected control (not recorded which). Source: whole blood, taken at baseline. CDR3 DNA: TGCAGTGCTAGAGTCAACATGAACACTGAAGCTTTCTTT. Translated, it gives CSARVNMNTEAFF.